One sample yielded the 11 T cell receptor beta chains listed below, sequenced in a study of metastatic and nonmetastatic thyroid tumors. Ahead of thyroid surgery, no patient had received treatment of any kind. MiXCR re-clonotyped the PCR reads for TCRdb. This sample has some 20,000 clones, with about 12% found just once. Sequencing was carried out using blood. Receptors originate from a male donor with papillary thyroid cancer or a benign thyroid nodule (not recorded which). Some clones in this sample may be carry-over from other donors' samples.

The chain employs TRBV10-2 and TRBJ2-3; 7 nucleotides align to TRBD2. The V gene end was trimmed by 2 bases and the J gene end by 4 bases; junction bases not matched to a gene: 3. The CDR3 loop spans 14 amino acids. Germline CDR1 reads WSHSY; CDR2 reads SAAADI. The DNA for the CDR3 is TGCGCCAGCAGTGAGGGGGAGGGCCCAGATACGCAGTATTTT. Encoded protein: CASSEGEGPDTQYF.

V and J are TRBV2 and TRBJ1-1, with TRBD1 matching 7 bases. The V gene end was trimmed by 6 bases and the J gene end by 1 base; junction bases not matched to a gene: 8. Germline CDR1 and CDR2: SNHLY and FYNNEI. The CDR3 contains 15 residues. Written as DNA, the CDR3 is TGTGCCAGCAGCGTGGACAGGCCTGAGAACACTGAAGCTTTCTTT. As protein: CASSVDRPENTEAFF.

This clone came up many times. The chain couples TRBV5-8 to TRBJ2-7; TRBD2 matches 7 bases. The germline CDR1 and CDR2 sequences are SGHTS and YDEGEE. J was trimmed by 4 bases and V by 4 bases; bases with no gene match: 8. The CDR3 loop spans 14 amino acids. The CDR3 region has the DNA TGTGCCAGCAGCGGGCGGGGAGCGGGGTACGAGCAGTACTTC. Protein sequence: CASSGRGAGYEQYF.

The rearrangement uses TRBV27 and TRBJ1-1, with D perhaps matching TRBD1 (6 bases). This CDR3 is built from 15 residues. Trimming cost V 2 bases and J 3 bases, with 13 bases left between them. Germline V CDR1 and CDR2: MNHEY, SMNVEV (reference sequence). The CDR3 DNA reads TGTGCCAGCAGTTTAGCACAGGGTATCTACACTGAAGCTTTCTTT. This gives the protein CASSLAQGIYTEAFF.

This clone was seen many times. In this CDR3 the conserved last residue, phenylalanine or tryptophan, is missing, so a read error is likely. The CDR3 here is CASSPPDRRTEAFS. CDR3 nucleotide sequence: TGTGCCAGCTCACCGCCCGACCGACGGACTGAAGCTTTCTCT. The V call is TRBV18, the J call TRBJ1-1; D remains unclear. Germline CDR1 is KGHSH and CDR2 is LQKENI. Trimming removed 3 bases from V and 5 bases from J, with 13 bases in between. The CDR3 is 14 amino acids.

The genes are TRBV20-1 and TRBJ2-7; unclear D gene. The CDR3 consists of 14 residues. The germline V and J ends were trimmed by 1 base and 0 bases, with 10 bases remaining between them. The germline gives CDR1 DFQATT, CDR2 SNEGSKA (reference sequence). CDR3 in DNA: TGCAGTGCTAGAGTTGCGGTTAGCTCCTACGAGCAGTACTTC. This sequence encodes CSARVAVSSYEQYF.

The chain recombines TRBV12-3 or TRBV12-4 with TRBJ2-1; D is ambiguous. Trimming removed 1 base from V and 1 base from J, with 14 bases in between. The CDR3 extends over 17 amino acids. Here the CDR3 reads CASSLEVADPSYNEQFF. Here the CDR3 DNA reads TGTGCCAGCAGTTTAGAGGTGGCAGACCCTTCCTACAATGAGCAGTTCTTC.

This clone showed up many times. The rearrangement links TRBV5-1 to TRBJ2-1; D call uncertain. This CDR3 is built from 16 residues. CDR1 and CDR2 (germline): SGHRS, YFSETQ. Trimming shortened V by 3 bases and J by 1 base, and 14 bases separated the two germline ends. In DNA, the CDR3 is TGCGCCAGCAGCTCGAGACTGGCCGTTTCCTACAATGAGCAGTTCTTC. As protein: CASSSRLAVSYNEQFF.

The chain has TRBV2 and TRBJ2-7; TRBD2 matches 11 bases. Germline V gene sequence: CDR1 SNHLY, CDR2 FYNNEI. The CDR3 length is 14 residues. The V segment lost 7 bases and the J segment 3 bases; nucleotides outside the gene matches: 5. As DNA, the CDR3 is TGTGCCAGCAATCCGGGACTAGCGGACTACGAGCAGTACTTC. Encoded protein: CASNPGLADYEQYF. Looking up the rest from reference TRBV2 and TRBJ2-7 gives the full variable domain: EPEVTQTPSHQVTQMGQEVILRCVPISNHLYFYWYRQILGQKVEFLVSFYNNEISEKSEIFDDQFSVERPDGSNFTLKIRSTKLEDSAMYFCASNPGLADYEQYFGPGTRLTVT.

The table lists this clone with many counts. This sequence joins TRBV11-1 and TRBJ2-1; 8 bases are shared with TRBD2. J lost 7 bases, V lost 9 bases, and 17 bases had no gene match. CDR3 length: 16 amino acids. Germline assignment: CDR1 SGHAT and CDR2 FQDESV (reference sequence). The CDR3 coding sequence is TGTGCCAGTCAGCCCCCGGGGGGGCGAGTGTCAAATGAGCAGTTCTTC. Protein sequence: CASQPPGGRVSNEQFF.

The chain uses TRBV28 and TRBJ1-6; D is unclear. Germline assignment: CDR1 MDHEN and CDR2 SYDVKM. Trimming took 6 bases from V and 7 from J, leaving 7 bases between them. CDR3 size: 12 residues. The CDR3 region has the DNA TGTGCCAGCAGCCCCAGAAATTCACCCCTCCACTTT. Translation gives CASSPRNSPLHF.